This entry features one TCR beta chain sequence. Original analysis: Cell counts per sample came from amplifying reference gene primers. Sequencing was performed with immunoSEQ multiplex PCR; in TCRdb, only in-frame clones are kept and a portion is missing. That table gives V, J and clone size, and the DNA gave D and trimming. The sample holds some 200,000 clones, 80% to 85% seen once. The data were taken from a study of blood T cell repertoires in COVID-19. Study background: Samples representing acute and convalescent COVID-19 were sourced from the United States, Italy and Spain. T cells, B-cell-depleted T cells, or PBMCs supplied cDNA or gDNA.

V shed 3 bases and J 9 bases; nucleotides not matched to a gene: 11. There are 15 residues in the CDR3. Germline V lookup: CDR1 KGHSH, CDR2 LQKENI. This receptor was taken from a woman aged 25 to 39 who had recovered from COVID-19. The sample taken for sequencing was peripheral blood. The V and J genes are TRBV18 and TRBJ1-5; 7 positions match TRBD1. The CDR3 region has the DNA TGTGCCAGCTCACCTAGTTCCAGGGGGTCGAGGCCCCAGCATTTT. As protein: CASSPSSRGSRPQHF.